These 32 T cell receptor beta chains originate from one sample sequenced in a study of T-cell reconstitution after alpha-beta-depleted transplantation in children. Unique molecular identifiers were used to barcode this TCRbeta library. TCRdb used MiXCR to reprocess the PCR reads, holding one entry per CDR3 protein. The sample includes about 980,000 distinct CDR3 sequences, about 29% of them seen just once. The sample was PBMCs, mostly from graft donor cells, taken 360 days after TCRalphabeta/CD19-depleted stem cell transplant. These receptor sequences come from a boy under two years old who had a stem cell transplant for SCID, so the T cells may come from the graft donor.

There are many counts of this clonotype. This rearrangement joins TRBV24-1 to TRBJ2-2; D is perhaps TRBD1 (5 bases). This CDR3 spans 14 amino acids. Germline V lookup: CDR1 KGHDR, CDR2 SFDVKD. V lost 3 bases, J lost 5 bases, and 9 bases lay in between. The CDR3 loop is CATSDPSGTGELFF. In DNA, the CDR3 is TGTGCCACCAGTGATCCCTCAGGGACCGGGGAGCTGTTTTTT.

This clonotype was seen a handful of times. The chain recombines TRBV6-1 with TRBJ2-7; possible D gene TRBD2, 6 bases. The V and J ends lost 4 bases and 2 bases respectively, with 15 bases between them. Germline V gives CDR1 MNHNS, CDR2 SASEGT. The CDR3 covers 15 residues. CDR3 DNA sequence: TGTGCCAGCAGTGCCTTCGGGAGCCAAACCTACGAGCAGTACTTC. This sequence encodes CASSAFGSQTYEQYF.

The chain couples TRBV5-1 to TRBJ2-3; 7 bases line up with TRBD2. V shed 3 bases, J shed 10 bases, and the junction held 8 bases outside the gene matches. CDR1 is SGHRS, CDR2 YFSETQ, per germline. This CDR3 region has 13 residues. CDR3 sequence: CASSSASAGAQYF. DNA for the CDR3: TGCGCCAGCAGCTCCGCCTCGGCGGGGGCGCAGTATTTT.

V and J are TRBV12-3 or TRBV12-4 and TRBJ1-4, with 7 bases aligning to TRBD1. The CDR3 is 16 amino acids. J gave up 6 bases and V 5 bases, and 12 bases lay outside the gene matches. CDR3 sequence: CASSLLGGGRDEKLFF. The CDR3, as DNA: TGTGCCAGCAGTCTCCTGGGAGGGGGCAGGGATGAAAAACTGTTTTTT.

This clonotype occurred a few times. This chain connects TRBV9 to TRBJ2-2, with 7 bases lining up with TRBD2. Unmatched junction bases numbered 4, after V lost 1 base and J lost 1 base. The CDR3 has 16 residues. CDR1 is SGDLS and CDR2 is YYNGEE in the germline V gene. CDR3 sequence (DNA): TGTGCCAGCAGCGTACGGGGGGACTTGAACACCGGGGAGCTGTTTTTT. Amino acid sequence: CASSVRGDLNTGELFF.

Notes on this clonotype: Relative to the germline gene, one junction end is altered; a read error may explain this. The gene calls are TRBV4-2 and TRBJ2-5; 13 nucleotides match TRBD2. CDR1 is LGHNA and CDR2 is YNFKEQ in the germline V gene. This CDR3 has 14 residues. The CDR3 nucleotides are TGTGCCAGCAGCCAAGTCGGGACTAGCGGGGTCTGGAACTTC. Encoded protein: CASSQVGTSGVWNF.

V and J are TRBV29-1 and TRBJ2-5; 10 nucleotides line up with TRBD1. The CDR3 runs 16 residues. Losses at the gene ends were 0 bases for V and 5 bases for J; bases not matched to a gene: 9. Per germline, CDR1 SQVTM and CDR2 ANQGSEA. As DNA, the CDR3 is TGCAGCGTTGAAGATTCCCGGGACAGGGGAGGGGAGACCCAGTACTTC. Its translation is CSVEDSRDRGGETQYF.

This clonotype was observed a handful of times. This chain links TRBV29-1 with TRBJ1-1, with D unclear. CDR1 SQVTM and CDR2 ANQGSEA come from the germline V gene. The CDR3 extends over 12 amino acids. Trimming pared 6 bases from V and 0 bases from J, leaving 8 bases between. The CDR3 DNA is TGCAGCGTCCGAACGATGAACACTGAAGCTTTCTTT. Protein sequence: CSVRTMNTEAFF.

This clonotype has more than one count but fewer than ten. The gene calls are TRBV7-3 and TRBJ2-2, with 9 nucleotides matching TRBD2. With 1 base clipped from V and 4 bases from J, the junction kept 4 bases outside the gene matches. Germline V gene data show CDR1 as SGHTA and CDR2 as FQGTGA. This CDR3 contains 16 residues. The CDR3 protein is CASSLMSGGLTGELFF. The CDR3, as DNA: TGTGCCAGCAGCTTAATGAGCGGGGGGCTCACCGGGGAGCTGTTTTTT. The entire variable domain, with the rest obtained from reference TRBV7-3 and TRBJ2-2, is as follows: GAGVSQTPSNKVTEKGKYVELRCDPISGHTALYWYRQSLGQGPEFLIYFQGTGAADDSGLPNDRFFAVRPEGSVSTLKIQRTERGDSAVYLCASSLMSGGLTGELFFGEGSRLTVL.

The J gene is TRBJ2-7, the V gene TRBV10-2; D remains unclear. Trimming removed 3 bases from V and 4 bases from J, with 10 bases in between. Germline V CDR1 and CDR2: WSHSY, SAAADI. The CDR3 is 13 amino acids. The DNA for the CDR3 is TGCGCCAGCAGTGACCCCGGCGATTACGAGCAGTACTTC. Translation gives CASSDPGDYEQYF.

This clonotype was found once. The CDR3 spells CASNPTGQGNEKLFF. The CDR3 DNA follows: TGTGCCAGCAACCCCACGGGACAGGGGAATGAAAAACTGTTTTTT. This chain uses TRBV4-2 with TRBJ1-4; 10 nucleotides agree with TRBD1. The germline V gene has CDR1 LGHNA and CDR2 YNFKEQ. V lost 7 bases to trimming and J lost 5 bases; unmatched junction nucleotides: 7. The CDR3 runs to 15 residues.

V and J are TRBV27 and TRBJ2-7; D may match TRBD1 or TRBD2 (5 bases each). This CDR3 region has 16 residues. Germline CDR1 and CDR2: MNHEY and SMNVEV (reference sequence). Trimming shortened V by 8 bases and J by 6 bases, and 26 bases separated the two germline ends. CDR3 region: CASGPLHRTGSGEQYF. In nucleotides, the CDR3 is TGTGCCAGCGGCCCGCTTCACAGGACGGGGAGCGGCGAGCAGTACTTC.

The V and J genes are TRBV12-3 or TRBV12-4 and TRBJ2-6, with D perhaps matching TRBD1 (5 bases). The V end was cut by 6 bases, the J end by 0 bases, with 9 bases between. The CDR3 extends over 15 amino acids. The chain's CDR3 is CASRSGSSGANVLTF. The CDR3 nucleotides read TGTGCCAGCAGATCAGGGTCCTCTGGGGCCAACGTCCTGACTTTC.

The rearrangement links TRBV7-9 to TRBJ2-7, with 7 positions matching TRBD2. This CDR3 region has 13 residues. The junction had 6 bases not matched to a gene; V was cut back by 6 bases and J by 4 bases. The germline V gene encodes CDR1 SEHNR and CDR2 FQNEAQ (reference sequence). CDR3 residues: CASSAAGEYEQYF. CDR3 DNA: TGTGCCAGCAGTGCCGCGGGGGAGTACGAGCAGTACTTC.

This chain links TRBV6-1 with TRBJ2-1; tentative D call: TRBD1 (6 bases). Per the germline V gene, CDR1 is MNHNS and CDR2 is SASEGT. V was cut by 2 bases and J by 4 bases, with 15 bases left in between. The CDR3 runs 16 residues. The CDR3 spells CASSENPGTSYNEQFF. The CDR3 DNA reads TGTGCCAGCAGTGAAAATCCCGGGACATCTTACAATGAGCAGTTCTTC.

The chain combines TRBV6-5 with TRBJ2-1; D is ambiguous. The germline V and J ends were trimmed by 6 bases and 4 bases, with 7 bases remaining between them. The CDR3 consists of 12 residues. CDR1 MNHEY and CDR2 SVGAGI come from the germline V gene. The DNA for the CDR3 is TGTGCCAGCAGGGACGGATACAATGAGCAGTTCTTC. Its protein product is CASRDGYNEQFF.

This clonotype has just a few counts. The chain combines TRBV7-6 with TRBJ2-2, with a tentative D call TRBD2 (6 bases). This CDR3 contains 15 residues. Germline V gives CDR1 SGHVS, CDR2 FNYEAQ. V was clipped by 0 bases and J by 7 bases, with 12 bases between them. The CDR3 region has the DNA TGTGCCAGCAGCTTAGCCCTGGGGGGATACGGGGAGCTGTTTTTT. Its translation is CASSLALGGYGELFF. The full variable domain, rest sourced from reference TRBV7-6 and TRBJ2-2, is GAGVSQSPRYKVTKRGQDVALRCDPISGHVSLYWYRQALGQGPEFLTYFNYEAQQDKSGLPNDRFSAERPEGSISTLTIQRTEQRDSAMYRCASSLALGGYGELFFGEGSRLTVL.

This clonotype has just a few counts. The chain combines TRBV4-2 with TRBJ2-7; 11 bases are a match to TRBD2. With 3 bases clipped from V and 2 bases from J, the junction kept 6 bases outside the gene matches. This CDR3 region has 16 residues. The V gene's germline CDR1 is LGHNA and CDR2 YNFKEQ. The CDR3 region has the DNA TGTGCCAGCAGCCATGCTCTAGCGGGGGGAACCTACGAGCAGTACTTC. Amino acids: CASSHALAGGTYEQYF.

This clonotype showed up just a few times. Here the CDR3 reads CSARDTGGNTGELFF. CDR3 bases: TGCAGTGCTAGAGACACAGGGGGAAACACCGGGGAGCTGTTTTTT. The V and J genes are TRBV20-1 and TRBJ2-2; 8 bases match TRBD1. V lost 0 bases, J lost 2 bases, and 2 bases stayed unmatched. The CDR3 sequence is 15 residues long. CDR1 is DFQATT and CDR2 is SNEGSKA in the germline V gene (reference sequence).

The chain employs TRBV12-3 or TRBV12-4 and TRBJ2-7, with D unresolved. The CDR3 spans 14 residues. V was trimmed by 0 bases and J by 6 bases, leaving 12 bases between them. The CDR3 is CASSLAIPESEQYF. The CDR3 DNA follows: TGTGCCAGCAGTTTAGCGATTCCGGAATCCGAGCAGTACTTC.

There are a few counts of this clonotype. The chain couples TRBV12-3 or TRBV12-4 to TRBJ2-5, with 7 positions matching TRBD1. The J segment lost 0 bases and the V segment lost 6 bases, leaving 7 bases of the junction unmatched. The CDR3 has 15 residues. For the CDR3, the DNA is TGTGCCAGCAGAGGGACAGCATGGTACCAAGAGACCCAGTACTTC. Translating it yields CASRGTAWYQETQYF.

This rearrangement joins TRBV7-2 to TRBJ2-1; D is possibly TRBD2 (6 bases). V dropped 3 bases and J dropped 5 bases, with 11 bases sitting between them. CDR1 SGHTA and CDR2 FQGNSA come from the germline V gene. The CDR3 sequence is 14 residues long. The CDR3 here is CASSFAGKNNEQFF. As DNA, the CDR3 is TGTGCCAGCAGCTTCGCGGGGAAAAACAATGAGCAGTTCTTC.

This chain links TRBV29-1 with TRBJ2-3, with no clear D. The germline gives CDR1 SQVTM, CDR2 ANQGSEA. V gave up 4 bases and J gave up 2 bases, with 7 bases separating them. The CDR3 consists of 12 residues. For the CDR3, the DNA is TGCAGCGTTGGTCATTACACAGATACGCAGTATTTT. Encoded protein: CSVGHYTDTQYF.

In its sample, this clonotype was seen a few times. The genes are TRBV5-1 and TRBJ2-5; D not certain. V lost 0 bases and J 0 bases, leaving 9 bases between the germline ends. The CDR3 contains 15 residues. Germline V gene lookup returns CDR1 SGHRS and CDR2 YFSETQ. For the CDR3, the DNA is TGCGCCAGCAGCTTGGCATCGATACACCAAGAGACCCAGTACTTC. This gives the protein CASSLASIHQETQYF.

V usage is TRBV12-3 or TRBV12-4 and J usage is TRBJ2-5, with 10 bases matching TRBD2. Losses at the gene ends were 6 bases for V and 0 bases for J; bases not matched to a gene: 13. The length of the CDR3 is 18 residues. CDR3 residues: CASSTPLAGGRYQETQYF. In nucleotides, the CDR3 is TGTGCCAGCAGCACCCCCTTAGCGGGGGGCAGGTACCAAGAGACCCAGTACTTC.

The chain employs TRBV5-1 and TRBJ1-6, with TRBD1 as a possible D gene (6 bases). Trimming took 4 bases from V and 9 from J, leaving 20 bases between them. The germline gives CDR1 SGHRS, CDR2 YFSETQ. The CDR3 is made up of 16 amino acids. The CDR3 DNA follows: TGCGCCAGCAGCCTCGCGTTAACAGGCAGGGGTTCACCCCTCCACTTT. This sequence encodes CASSLALTGRGSPLHF. The full variable domain, its missing parts supplied by reference TRBV5-1 and TRBJ1-6, is KAGVTQTPRYLIKTRGQQVTLSCSPISGHRSVSWYQQTPGQGLQFLFEYFSETQRNKGNFPGRFSGRQFSNSRSEMNVSTLELGDSALYLCASSLALTGRGSPLHFGNGTRLTVT.

V is TRBV24-1 and J is TRBJ2-3; TRBD2 matches 9 bases. J lost 4 bases, V lost 4 bases, and 5 bases had no gene match. The germline gives CDR1 KGHDR, CDR2 SFDVKD. The CDR3 sequence is 15 residues long. CDR3 nucleotides: TGTGCCACCAGTGACGCGGGGGGGCGCGCAGATACGCAGTATTTT. Its translation: CATSDAGGRADTQYF.

This clonotype has just a few counts. V is TRBV5-5 and J is TRBJ2-3; TRBD2 might be the D (5 bases). The CDR3 runs to 16 residues. Trimming took 2 bases from V and 3 from J, leaving 16 bases between them. CDR1 and CDR2 (germline): SGHKS, YYEKEE (reference sequence). As DNA, the CDR3 is TGTGCCAGCAGCTTTGTTGGGCTTGAGGGTACAGATACGCAGTATTTT. Protein sequence: CASSFVGLEGTDTQYF.

The genes are TRBV18 and TRBJ2-5, with a possible D match to TRBD2 (5 bases). Per germline, CDR1 KGHSH and CDR2 LQKENI. V was trimmed by 1 base and J by 4 bases, leaving 10 bases between them. The CDR3 is 14 amino acids. CDR3 sequence reads: CASSPRIALETQYF. CDR3 sequence (DNA): TGTGCCAGCTCACCACGGATAGCGCTAGAGACCCAGTACTTC.

This clonotype was picked up a small number of times. The V call is TRBV28, the J call TRBJ2-5; 8 nucleotides line up with TRBD1. The CDR3 spans 15 residues. V shed 6 bases, J shed 4 bases, and the junction held 10 bases outside the gene matches. Looked up from germline, CDR1 is MDHEN and CDR2 is SYDVKM. CDR3 DNA: TGTGCCAGCAGCTCCCGGCACAGGGGGTTAGAGACCCAGTACTTC. Residues: CASSSRHRGLETQYF. Looking up the rest from reference TRBV28 and TRBJ2-5 gives the full variable domain: DVKVTQSSRYLVKRTGEKVFLECVQDMDHENMFWYRQDPGLGLRLIYFSYDVKMKEKGDIPEGYSVSREKKERFSLILESASTNQTSMYLCASSSRHRGLETQYFGPGTRLLVL.

J is TRBJ2-7 and V is TRBV20-1, with 10 bases identical to TRBD1. After removal of 2 bases from V and 4 bases from J, the junction contained 8 bases not matched to a gene. The length of the CDR3 is 15 residues. Germline values: CDR1 DFQATT, CDR2 SNEGSKA (reference sequence). CDR3 in amino acids: CSARPGQGMLYEQYF. The CDR3 DNA reads TGCAGTGCTAGACCGGGACAGGGGATGTTGTACGAGCAGTACTTC.

This clonotype has just a few counts. This chain uses TRBV18 with TRBJ2-7; a possible D gene is TRBD2 (5 bases). This CDR3 comprises 14 residues. Germline CDR1 and CDR2: KGHSH and LQKENI. V was cut by 6 bases and J by 2 bases, with 14 bases left in between. CDR3 amino acids: CASSSGGAAYEQYF. CDR3 sequence (DNA): TGTGCCAGCTCCTCCGGAGGAGCGGCCTACGAGCAGTACTTC. The full variable domain, its missing parts supplied by reference TRBV18 and TRBJ2-7, is NAGVMQNPRHLVRRRGQEARLRCSPMKGHSHVYWYRQLPEEGLKFMVYLQKENIIDESGMPKERFSAEFPKEGPSILRIQQVVRGDSAAYFCASSSGGAAYEQYFGPGTRLTVT.